These T cell receptor beta chains were read from a single sample in a study of cytomegalovirus exposure and HLA in healthy donors. Assay used: immunoSEQ multiplex PCR; TCRdb lists only in-frame clones, some missing. Among approximately 140,000 clones listed, approximately 60% were seen once. The sample consisted of PBMCs. Receptor source: a woman aged 55 to 70 in good health and CMV-seropositive. Both conserved end residues are part of each CDR3. D genes are given only for firm matches. Only part of the rows carry a size: once, few, many, or a class if the clone is expanded.

-	TRBV21-1	-	17	TRBJ1-5	CASSKNLGGYANQPQHF	TGTGCCAGCAGCAAAAACCTGGGGGGTTATGCCAATCAGCCCCAGCATTTT
TRBD1	TRBV6-5	-	15	TRBJ1-2	CASSYSGQGNYGYTF	TGTGCCAGCAGTTACTCGGGACAGGGAAACTATGGCTACACCTTC
TRBD1	TRBV28	few	13	TRBJ1-1	CASSVPGQGEAFF	TGTGCCAGCAGTGTCCCGGGACAGGGTGAAGCTTTCTTT
TRBD2	TRBV7-6	-	19	TRBJ2-1	CASSLLVGLGTTVYNEQFF	TGTGCCAGCAGCTTATTAGTAGGCCTGGGGACTACCGTTTACAATGAGCAGTTCTTC
TRBD1	TRBV7-9	-	13	TRBJ1-2	CASSPTGGGGYTF	TGTGCCAGCAGCCCTACAGGGGGTGGAGGCTACACCTTC
TRBD2	TRBV6-6	-	16	TRBJ2-2	CASRQALGEGTGELFF	TGTGCCAGCAGGCAAGCCCTAGGGGAGGGCACCGGGGAGCTGTTTTTT
-	TRBV9	-	14	TRBJ2-7	CASSADPESRQQYF	TGTGCCAGCAGCGCGGATCCGGAGTCCCGTCAGCAGTACTTC
-	TRBV5-1	-	14	TRBJ1-1	CASSFWGRGTEAFF	TGCGCCAGCAGCTTTTGGGGGCGAGGCACTGAAGCTTTCTTT
-	TRBV9	few	14	TRBJ1-4	CASSVAGSNEKLFF	TGTGCCAGCAGCGTAGCTGGCTCTAATGAAAAACTGTTTTTT
TRBD1	TRBV28	-	19	TRBJ2-2	CATPSGDREGRGPTGELFF	TGTGCCACCCCCTCGGGGGACAGGGAAGGACGGGGGCCCACCGGGGAGCTGTTTTTT
-	TRBV7-2	-	15	TRBJ2-1	CASRQTRTREDEQFF	TGTGCCAGCAGACAAACACGAACCCGTGAGGATGAGCAGTTCTTC
-	TRBV28	-	16	TRBJ2-7	CASTPIGTLVSYEQYF	TGTGCCAGCACCCCCATTGGGACACTCGTCTCCTACGAGCAGTACTTC
-	TRBV28	-	13	TRBJ2-5	CASSFSGKETQYF	TGTGCCAGCAGTTTTAGCGGAAAAGAGACCCAGTACTTC
-	TRBV28	-	14	TRBJ2-5	CASSFTIGAETQYF	TGTGCCAGCAGTTTTACAATAGGGGCAGAGACCCAGTACTTC
TRBD1	TRBV28	-	17	TRBJ2-7	CASTDPQGAGTYYEQYF	TGTGCCAGCACCGACCCACAGGGGGCAGGGACTTACTACGAGCAGTACTTC
TRBD2	TRBV19	few	16	TRBJ2-1	CASSGGTSGSYNEQFF	TGTGCCAGTAGTGGTGGAACTAGCGGGAGTTACAATGAGCAGTTCTTC
TRBD2	TRBV7-3	many	15	TRBJ2-5	CASSFLAGVGETQYF	TGTGCCAGCAGCTTTCTAGCGGGAGTAGGGGAGACCCAGTACTTC
TRBD2	TRBV27	-	18	TRBJ2-5	CASSPNGLAGGLGETQYF	TGTGCCAGCAGTCCGAACGGGCTAGCGGGAGGGCTAGGGGAGACCCAGTACTTC
-	TRBV4-1	-	14	TRBJ1-5	CASSQGQDYQPQHF	TGCGCCAGCAGCCAAGGACAGGACTATCAGCCCCAGCATTTT
-	TRBV2	-	12	TRBJ1-5	CASGRVNQPQHF	TGTGCCAGCGGCAGGGTAAATCAGCCCCAGCATTTT
-	TRBV6-5	once	15	TRBJ2-7	CASKAGQVFSYEQYF	TGTGCCAGCAAAGCGGGACAGGTCTTCTCCTACGAGCAGTACTTC
-	TRBV27	-	16	TRBJ2-3	CASSSTPGFITDTQYF	TGTGCCAGCAGTTCAACTCCGGGGTTCATCACAGATACGCAGTATTTT
-	TRBV15	-	13	TRBJ2-7	CATRPQGAYEQYF	TGTGCCACCAGGCCTCAGGGTGCCTACGAGCAGTACTTC
-	TRBV28	-	14	TRBJ1-2	CASSLVDRTYGYTF	TGTGCCAGCAGTTTAGTAGACAGGACCTATGGCTACACCTTC
-	TRBV6-6	few	13	TRBJ1-1	CASSPQGNTEAFF	TGTGCCAGCAGCCCACAGGGGAACACTGAAGCTTTCTTT
TRBD1	TRBV6-1	-	14	TRBJ2-3	CASRLTGGTDTQYF	TGTGCCAGCAGGTTGACAGGGGGCACAGATACGCAGTATTTT
-	TRBV29-1	few	15	TRBJ2-5	CSVHGRRGDQETQYF	TGCAGCGTGCACGGGAGAAGGGGAGACCAAGAGACCCAGTACTTC
TRBD2	TRBV28	-	13	TRBJ2-5	CASRLAGRETQYF	TGTGCCAGCAGGCTAGCGGGAAGAGAGACCCAGTACTTC
TRBD1	TRBV2	-	15	TRBJ1-4	CAAKGRTGPNEKLFF	TGTGCCGCTAAGGGGCGGACAGGGCCTAATGAAAAACTGTTTTTT
TRBD2	TRBV19	-	15	TRBJ2-1	CASTAGTSAIGEQFF	TGTGCCAGTACCGCCGGGACTAGCGCGATCGGTGAGCAGTTCTTC
-	TRBV4-2	-	15	TRBJ2-7	CASSLPGGGAYEQYF	TGTGCCAGCAGCCTCCCCGGAGGGGGGGCCTACGAGCAGTACTTC
TRBD2	TRBV5-4	-	17	TRBJ2-2	CASSRLGLAGNTGELFF	TGTGCCAGCAGCCGCCTGGGACTAGCGGGGAACACCGGGGAGCTGTTTTTT
-	TRBV10-1	-	15	TRBJ2-3	CASSLTPSSTDTQYF	TGCGCCAGCAGTTTGACACCCTCTAGCACAGATACGCAGTATTTT
-	TRBV28	-	12	TRBJ1-2	CASSPSNYGYTF	TGTGCCAGCAGCCCGAGCAACTATGGCTACACCTTC
TRBD1	TRBV28	-	16	TRBJ1-3	CASSFPQGPSGNTIYF	TGTGCCAGCAGTTTCCCACAGGGGCCCTCTGGAAACACCATATATTTT
-	TRBV5-4	once	15	TRBJ2-3	CASSLGLVSTDTQYF	TGTGCCAGCAGCTTGGGACTAGTCAGCACAGATACGCAGTATTTT
-	TRBV6-1	-	16	TRBJ2-5	CASSGGSSGKQETQYF	TGTGCCAGCAGTGGAGGGAGTAGCGGAAAACAAGAGACCCAGTACTTC
TRBD1	TRBV7-6	once	15	TRBJ2-3	CASSSTGSRTDTQYF	TGTGCCAGCAGCTCGACAGGGAGCCGCACAGATACGCAGTATTTT
-	TRBV4-1	-	14	TRBJ2-7	CASSQDSHRYEQYF	TGCGCCAGCAGCCAAGATTCACACCGCTACGAGCAGTACTTC
-	TRBV4-3	few	12	TRBJ2-1	CASSQVRNEQFF	TGCGCCAGCAGCCAAGTGAGAAATGAGCAGTTCTTC
TRBD2	TRBV6-5	-	14	TRBJ2-7	CASRRTRRDYEQYF	TGTGCCAGCAGAAGGACTAGACGGGACTACGAGCAGTACTTC
TRBD2	TRBV7-8	few	17	TRBJ2-3	CASSPGGSGRAADTQYF	TGTGCCAGCAGCCCAGGGGGTAGCGGGAGGGCAGCAGATACGCAGTATTTT
TRBD2	TRBV4-1	-	16	TRBJ2-3	CASSRDSGRSTDTQYF	TGCGCCAGCAGCCGAGACAGCGGGAGGAGCACAGATACGCAGTATTTT
TRBD1	TRBV11-2	-	14	TRBJ2-7	CASSPGTEYYEQYF	TGTGCCAGCAGTCCCGGGACAGAGTATTACGAGCAGTACTTC
TRBD1	TRBV28	-	15	TRBJ2-7	CASSLGSGGLEEQYF	TGTGCCAGCAGTTTAGGGTCAGGGGGCCTTGAAGAGCAGTACTTC
TRBD2	TRBV7-6	-	21	TRBJ2-3	CASSRKRLAGVSPFITDTQYF	TGTGCCAGCAGCCGAAAACGACTAGCGGGAGTCTCTCCCTTTATCACAGATACGCAGTATTTT
-	TRBV13	few	13	TRBJ1-3	CASSWTVSNTIYF	TGTGCCAGCAGCTGGACAGTCTCAAACACCATATATTTT
TRBD2	TRBV11-2	few	18	TRBJ2-7	CASSQGPSGAGPMSEQYF	TGTGCCAGCAGCCAAGGGCCTAGCGGAGCCGGGCCGATGTCCGAGCAGTACTTC
TRBD2	TRBV5-1	-	16	TRBJ2-7	CASSEGTSGISYEQYF	TGCGCCAGCAGCGAGGGGACTAGCGGGATTTCCTACGAGCAGTACTTC
-	TRBV7-2	-	13	TRBJ2-3	CASSDPGKDTQYF	TGTGCCAGCAGCGACCCGGGGAAAGATACGCAGTATTTT
TRBD1	TRBV6-1	-	14	TRBJ2-3	CASSQDRAQDTQYF	TGTGCCAGCAGCCAGGACAGGGCTCAGGATACGCAGTATTTT
TRBD2	TRBV28	few	15	TRBJ2-3	CASTSGSGRGDTQYF	TGTGCCAGCACCTCGGGTAGCGGGAGAGGAGATACGCAGTATTTT
TRBD2	TRBV27	once	17	TRBJ2-1	CASSFTSGSFLGNEQFF	TGTGCCAGCAGTTTCACTAGCGGGAGTTTCTTAGGCAATGAGCAGTTCTTC
TRBD2	TRBV19	-	19	TRBJ2-3	CASSIDPPTSGRAPDTQYF	TGTGCCAGTAGTATAGATCCCCCGACTAGCGGGAGGGCCCCAGATACGCAGTATTTT
TRBD1	TRBV28	few	14	TRBJ1-4	CASKDRGGREKLFF	TGTGCCAGCAAAGACAGGGGTGGTCGCGAAAAACTGTTTTTT
TRBD2	TRBV11-1	few	16	TRBJ2-1	CASSLTGTSGMNEQFF	TGTGCCAGCAGCTTAACGGGGACTAGCGGGATGAATGAGCAGTTCTTC